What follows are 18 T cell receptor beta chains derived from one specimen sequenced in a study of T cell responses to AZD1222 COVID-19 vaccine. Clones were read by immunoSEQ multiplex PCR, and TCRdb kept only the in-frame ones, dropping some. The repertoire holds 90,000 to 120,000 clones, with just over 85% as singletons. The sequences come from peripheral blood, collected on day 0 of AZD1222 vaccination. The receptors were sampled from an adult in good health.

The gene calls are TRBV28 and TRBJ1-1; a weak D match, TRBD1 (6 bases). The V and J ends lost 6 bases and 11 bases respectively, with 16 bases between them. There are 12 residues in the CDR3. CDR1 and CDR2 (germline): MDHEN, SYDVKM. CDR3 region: CASRTPAGEAFF. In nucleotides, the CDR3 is TGTGCCAGCAGGACCCCCGCAGGGGAGGCTTTCTTT.

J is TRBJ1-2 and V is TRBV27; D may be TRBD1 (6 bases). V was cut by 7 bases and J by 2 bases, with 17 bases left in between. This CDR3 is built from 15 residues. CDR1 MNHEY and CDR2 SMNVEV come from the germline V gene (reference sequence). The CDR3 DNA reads TGTGCCAGCAAGTATGGGGTGGACAGAAACTATGGCTACACCTTC. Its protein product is CASKYGVDRNYGYTF.

CDR3 nucleotides: TGTGCCAGCGGAGAATTCTACGAGCAGTACTTC. As protein: CASGEFYEQYF. V and J are TRBV5-4 and TRBJ2-7; no clear D. This CDR3 contains 11 residues. Germline CDR1 is SGHNT and CDR2 is YYREEE (reference sequence). V shed 7 bases and J shed 3 bases, with 8 bases lying between them.

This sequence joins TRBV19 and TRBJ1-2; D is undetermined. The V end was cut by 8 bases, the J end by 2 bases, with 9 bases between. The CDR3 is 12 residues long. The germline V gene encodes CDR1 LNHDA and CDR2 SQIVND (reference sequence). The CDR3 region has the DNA TGTGCCAGTGTGGGCCGGAACTATGGCTACACCTTC. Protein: CASVGRNYGYTF.

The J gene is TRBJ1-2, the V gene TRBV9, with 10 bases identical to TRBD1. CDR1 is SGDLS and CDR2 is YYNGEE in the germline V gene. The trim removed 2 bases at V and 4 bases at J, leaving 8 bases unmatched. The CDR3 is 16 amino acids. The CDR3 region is CASSVDPGQGSYGYTF. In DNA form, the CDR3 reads TGTGCCAGCAGCGTCGATCCGGGACAGGGGAGCTATGGCTACACCTTC.

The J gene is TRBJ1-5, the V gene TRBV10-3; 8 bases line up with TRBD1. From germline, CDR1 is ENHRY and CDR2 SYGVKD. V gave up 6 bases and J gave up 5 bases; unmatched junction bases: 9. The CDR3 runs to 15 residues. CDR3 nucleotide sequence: TGTGCCATCAGCCTCGGACAGGGTGGCGATCAGCCCCAGCATTTT. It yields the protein CAISLGQGGDQPQHF.

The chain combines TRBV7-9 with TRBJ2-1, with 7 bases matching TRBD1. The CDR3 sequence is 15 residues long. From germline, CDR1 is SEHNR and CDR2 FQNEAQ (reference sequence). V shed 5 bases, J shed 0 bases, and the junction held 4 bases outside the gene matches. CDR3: CASSPGTASYNEQFF. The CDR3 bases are TGTGCCAGCAGCCCGGGGACAGCCTCCTACAATGAGCAGTTCTTC.

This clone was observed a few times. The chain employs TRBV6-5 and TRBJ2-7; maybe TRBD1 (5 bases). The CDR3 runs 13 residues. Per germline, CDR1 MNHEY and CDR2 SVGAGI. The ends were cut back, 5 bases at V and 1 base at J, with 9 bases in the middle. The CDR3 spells CASSTRQSYEQYF. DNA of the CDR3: TGTGCCAGCAGTACCCGACAGTCCTACGAGCAGTACTTC.

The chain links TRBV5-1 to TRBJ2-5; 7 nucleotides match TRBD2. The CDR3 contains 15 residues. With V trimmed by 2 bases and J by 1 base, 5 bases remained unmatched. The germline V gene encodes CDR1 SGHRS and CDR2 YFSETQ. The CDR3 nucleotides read TGCGCCAGCAGCTTAAGGGCTAGCGGCCAAGAGACCCAGTACTTC. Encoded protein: CASSLRASGQETQYF.

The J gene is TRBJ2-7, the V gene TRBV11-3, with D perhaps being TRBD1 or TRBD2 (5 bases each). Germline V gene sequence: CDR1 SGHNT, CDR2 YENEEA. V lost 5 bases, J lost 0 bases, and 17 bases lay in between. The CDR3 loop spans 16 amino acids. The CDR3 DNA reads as TGTGCCAGCAGCCCAGATTACAGGAGGAGCTCCTACGAGCAGTACTTC. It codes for CASSPDYRRSSYEQYF.

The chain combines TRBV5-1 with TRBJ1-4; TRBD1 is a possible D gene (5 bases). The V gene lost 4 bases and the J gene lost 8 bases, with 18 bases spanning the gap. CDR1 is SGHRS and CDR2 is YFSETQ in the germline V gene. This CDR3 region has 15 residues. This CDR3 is CASSRGVGTEEKLFF. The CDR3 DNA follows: TGCGCCAGCAGCCGGGGAGTCGGGACGGAAGAAAAACTGTTTTTT.

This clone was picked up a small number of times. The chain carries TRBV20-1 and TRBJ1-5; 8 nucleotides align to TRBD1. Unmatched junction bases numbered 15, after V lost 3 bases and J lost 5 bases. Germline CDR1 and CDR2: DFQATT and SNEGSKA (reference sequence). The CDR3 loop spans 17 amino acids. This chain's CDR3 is CSASLSLLGRGHQPQHF. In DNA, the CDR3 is TGCAGTGCTAGTTTATCATTGTTAGGCAGGGGGCATCAGCCCCAGCATTTT.

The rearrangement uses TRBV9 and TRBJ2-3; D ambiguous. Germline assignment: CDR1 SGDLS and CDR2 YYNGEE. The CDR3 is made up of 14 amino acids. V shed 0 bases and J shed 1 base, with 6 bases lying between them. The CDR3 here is CASSVVWGTDTQYF. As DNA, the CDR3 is TGTGCCAGCAGCGTAGTGTGGGGCACAGATACGCAGTATTTT.

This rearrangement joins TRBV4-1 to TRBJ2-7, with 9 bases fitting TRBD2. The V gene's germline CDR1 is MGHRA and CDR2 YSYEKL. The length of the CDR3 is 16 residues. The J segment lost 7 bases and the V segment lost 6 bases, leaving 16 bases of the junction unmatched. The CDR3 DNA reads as TGCGCCAGCAGTCTTTCGGACAGGACTAGCGAGGGTGAGCAGTACTTC. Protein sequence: CASSLSDRTSEGEQYF.

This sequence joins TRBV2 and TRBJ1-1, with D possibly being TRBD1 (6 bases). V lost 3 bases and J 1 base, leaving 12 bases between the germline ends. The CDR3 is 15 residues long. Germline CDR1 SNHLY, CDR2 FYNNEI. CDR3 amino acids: CASSDQGFENTEAFF. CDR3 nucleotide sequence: TGTGCCAGCAGTGATCAGGGGTTTGAGAACACTGAAGCTTTCTTT.

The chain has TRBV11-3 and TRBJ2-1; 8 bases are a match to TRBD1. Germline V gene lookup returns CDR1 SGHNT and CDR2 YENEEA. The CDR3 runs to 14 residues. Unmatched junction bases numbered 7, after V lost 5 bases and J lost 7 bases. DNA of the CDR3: TGTGCCAGCAGCGCGCGACAGGGGCTAAATGAGCAGTTCTTC. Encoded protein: CASSARQGLNEQFF. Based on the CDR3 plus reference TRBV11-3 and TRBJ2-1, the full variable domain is EAGVVQSPRYKIIEKKQPVAFWCNPISGHNTLYWYLQNLGQGPELLIRYENEEAVDDSQLPKDRFSAERLKGVDSTLKIQPAELGDSAVYLCASSARQGLNEQFFGPGTRLTVL.

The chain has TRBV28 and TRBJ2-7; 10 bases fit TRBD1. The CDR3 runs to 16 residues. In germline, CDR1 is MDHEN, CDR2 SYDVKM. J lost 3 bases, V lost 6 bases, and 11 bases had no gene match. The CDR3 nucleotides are TGTGCCAGCAGCCTTCCGACAGGGGGCGTCGGCTACGAGCAGTACTTC. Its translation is CASSLPTGGVGYEQYF.

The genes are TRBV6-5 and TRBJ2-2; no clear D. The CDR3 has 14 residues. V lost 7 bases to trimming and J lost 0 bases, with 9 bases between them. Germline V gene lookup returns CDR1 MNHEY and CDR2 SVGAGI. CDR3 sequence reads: CASNGNANTGELFF. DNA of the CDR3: TGTGCCAGCAACGGCAATGCGAACACCGGGGAGCTGTTTTTT.